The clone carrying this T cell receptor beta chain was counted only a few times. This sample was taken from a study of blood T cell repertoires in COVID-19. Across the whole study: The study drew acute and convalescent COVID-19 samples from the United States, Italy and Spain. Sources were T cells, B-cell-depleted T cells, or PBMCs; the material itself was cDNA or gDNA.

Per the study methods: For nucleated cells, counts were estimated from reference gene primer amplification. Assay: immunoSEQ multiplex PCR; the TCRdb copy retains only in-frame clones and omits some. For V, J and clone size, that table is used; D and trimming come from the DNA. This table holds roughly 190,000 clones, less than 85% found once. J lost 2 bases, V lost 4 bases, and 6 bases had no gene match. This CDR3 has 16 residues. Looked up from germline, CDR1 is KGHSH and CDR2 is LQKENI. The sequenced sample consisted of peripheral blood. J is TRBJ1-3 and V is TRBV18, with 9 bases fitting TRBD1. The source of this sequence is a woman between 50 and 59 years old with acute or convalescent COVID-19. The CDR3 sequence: CASSLTGTGTGNTIYF. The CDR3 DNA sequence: TGTGCCAGCTCACTTACCGGGACAGGGACTGGAAACACCATATATTTT.